Listed below are T cell receptor beta chains from one sample, sequenced in a study of blood T cell repertoires in COVID-19. TCRdb's copy holds only in-frame clones and misses some; the assay was immunoSEQ multiplex PCR. The table records roughly 30,000 clones, 89% of them present only once. Sequencing was performed on peripheral blood. The source of these receptors is a human donor in a cohort sampled during active COVID-19. The CDR3 runs from the conserved cysteine through the conserved F or W. D genes are given only for firm matches. Not every row has a clone size; where given, it reads once, few, many or a size class.

.	TRBV4-2	.	TRBJ2-2	CASSQVGSNTGELFF	TGTGCCAGCAGCCAAGTGGGCTCGAACACCGGGGAGCTGTTTTTT
.	TRBV14	few	TRBJ1-5	CASSHWGGNQPQHF	TGTGCCAGCAGCCACTGGGGGGGGAATCAGCCCCAGCATTTT
.	TRBV15	.	TRBJ2-1	CATSRDDGGGPYNEQFF	TGTGCCACCAGCAGAGATGATGGCGGGGGCCCCTACAATGAGCAGTTCTTC
.	TRBV11-2	.	TRBJ1-6	CASSPRQTSISPLHF	TGTGCCAGCAGCCCTCGACAGACGAGTATATCACCCCTCCACTTT
.	TRBV7-2	.	TRBJ1-5	CASSLGVDQPQHF	TGTGCCAGCAGCTTAGGAGTAGATCAGCCCCAGCATTTT
.	TRBV7-9	few	TRBJ2-7	CASSLGLMEEQYF	TGTGCCAGCAGCTTAGGTCTGATGGAGGAGCAGTACTTC
TRBD1	TRBV7-9	.	TRBJ1-2	CASSPPPGQNNYGYTF	TGTGCCAGCAGCCCCCCCCCGGGACAGAATAACTATGGCTACACCTTC
.	TRBV5-1	.	TRBJ2-5	CASSLATEYGETQYF	TGCGCCAGCAGCTTGGCTACGGAATACGGGGAGACCCAGTACTTC
.	TRBV15	.	TRBJ1-1	CATSRDQLANTEAFF	TGTGCCACCAGCAGAGATCAATTAGCCAACACTGAAGCTTTCTTT
TRBD1	TRBV9	.	TRBJ1-5	CASSVDSGGINQPQHF	TGTGCCAGCAGCGTTGACTCAGGGGGAATCAATCAGCCCCAGCATTTT
TRBD1	TRBV2	.	TRBJ1-2	CASSGGTGEIGYTF	TGTGCCAGCAGTGGGGGGACAGGTGAGATTGGCTACACCTTC
TRBD2	TRBV2	.	TRBJ2-1	CASSEIGAGRGDNLRAQFF	TGTGCCAGCAGTGAAATAGGGGCTGGGCGGGGGGACAACCTACGAGCGCAGTTCTTC
.	TRBV7-9	.	TRBJ1-2	CASTLVGASNYGYTF	TGTGCCAGCACCCTCGTGGGGGCGTCTAACTATGGCTACACCTTC
TRBD2	TRBV7-3	.	TRBJ2-3	CASSLLYGGGAPDTQYF	TGTGCCAGCAGCTTATTATATGGCGGGGGGGCCCCAGATACGCAGTATTTT
.	TRBV25-1	.	TRBJ1-2	CASSGFRHPGNTF	TGTGCCAGCAGTGGTTTTAGACACCCAGGGAACACCTTC
.	TRBV7-9	.	TRBJ1-2	CASSGGNYGYTF	TGTGCCAGCAGCGGGGGGAACTATGGCTACACCTTC
.	TRBV5-5	.	TRBJ1-1	CASKGQTLMNTEAFF	TGTGCCAGCAAAGGACAGACGCTTATGAACACTGAAGCTTTCTTT
.	TRBV5-8	.	TRBJ1-1	CASSFAVRAFF	TGTGCCAGCAGCTTTGCTGTGCGAGCTTTCTTT
TRBD1	TRBV3-1/TRBV3-2	.	TRBJ1-2	CASSQDQGALGYTF	TGTGCCAGCAGCCAAGACCAGGGGGCTTTGGGCTACACCTTC
TRBD1	TRBV4-3	.	TRBJ1-6	CASSLTGSISPLHF	TGCGCCAGCAGCCTGACAGGGAGTATTTCACCCCTCCACTTT
TRBD2	TRBV7-2	.	TRBJ2-7	CASSSSGGRPNEQYF	TGTGCCAGCAGCTCTAGCGGGGGCCGTCCCAACGAGCAGTACTTC
.	TRBV10-1	.	TRBJ1-2	CASSAQTNYGYTF	TGCGCCAGCAGTGCGCAGACTAACTATGGCTACACCTTC
.	TRBV14	.	TRBJ2-2	CASSQDLNGELFF	TGTGCCAGCAGCCAAGATCTTAACGGGGAGCTGTTTTTT
.	TRBV6-1	.	TRBJ2-6	CASSDQQAPGANVLTF	TGTGCCAGCAGTGACCAACAGGCCCCTGGGGCCAACGTCCTGACTTTC
TRBD1	TRBV11-3	.	TRBJ2-3	CASSHNQGARSTDTQYF	TGTGCCAGCAGCCACAATCAGGGGGCGCGGAGCACAGATACGCAGTATTTT
TRBD1	TRBV19	.	TRBJ1-5	CASKIGQGGQPQHF	TGTGCCAGTAAAATAGGACAGGGGGGTCAGCCCCAGCATTTT
.	TRBV5-1	.	TRBJ1-2	CASRAVEIHYGYTF	TGCGCCAGCAGGGCGGTTGAGATTCACTATGGCTACACCTTC
.	TRBV5-4	.	TRBJ1-1	CASSSDQGQSSEAFF	TGTGCCAGCAGCTCAGATCAAGGACAGTCTTCGGAAGCTTTCTTT
.	TRBV19	.	TRBJ1-5	CASSIVFGEGLGPQHF	TGTGCCAGTAGTATTGTATTCGGGGAGGGCTTGGGGCCCCAGCATTTT
TRBD1	TRBV19	few	TRBJ1-5	CASSGQGTSNQPQHF	TGTGCCAGTAGTGGACAGGGAACGAGCAATCAGCCCCAGCATTTT
.	TRBV10-2	.	TRBJ1-5	CASSLYRGNQPQHF	TGCGCCAGCAGCCTTTACAGGGGCAATCAGCCCCAGCATTTT
TRBD1	TRBV6-5	.	TRBJ2-2	CASRSTPGGPGELFF	TGTGCCAGCAGGTCTACTCCAGGGGGCCCCGGGGAGCTGTTTTTT
TRBD1	TRBV7-3	.	TRBJ1-2	CASSYSGTGSNYGYTF	TGTGCCAGCAGCTACTCCGGGACAGGATCAAACTATGGCTACACCTTC
TRBD1	TRBV7-3	.	TRBJ2-2	CASSPHGGQSLRELFF	TGTGCCAGCAGCCCCCATGGGGGACAGTCGTTGAGGGAGCTGTTTTTT
.	TRBV5-8	once	TRBJ1-2	CASSLPGPNYGYTF	TGTGCCAGCAGCTTGCCTGGGCCCAACTATGGCTACACCTTC
TRBD1	TRBV13	.	TRBJ1-5	CASSSRQGEHVGPQHF	TGTGCCAGCAGCTCCCGACAGGGTGAGCATGTTGGACCCCAGCATTTT
.	TRBV14	.	TRBJ1-5	CASSQRGPNQPQHF	TGTGCCAGCAGCCAGCGGGGGCCTAATCAGCCCCAGCATTTT
TRBD1	TRBV5-1	once	TRBJ1-2	CASSLLGQGAGYTF	TGCGCCAGCAGCTTGTTGGGACAGGGGGCTGGCTACACCTTC
TRBD1	TRBV5-1	.	TRBJ2-5	CASSLDRGPPETQYF	TGCGCCAGCAGCTTGGACAGGGGCCCACCCGAGACCCAGTACTTC
TRBD2	TRBV6-5	.	TRBJ2-7	CASEKAGGSGYEQYF	TGTGCCAGCGAAAAGGCGGGGGGAAGCGGCTACGAGCAGTACTTC
.	TRBV4-1	.	TRBJ1-1	CASSQMTGLNTEAFF	TGCGCCAGCAGCCAAATGACAGGCCTGAACACTGAAGCTTTCTTT
TRBD2	TRBV9	.	TRBJ2-5	CASSVGGGARETQYF	TGTGCCAGCAGCGTAGGCGGGGGGGCCCGGGAGACCCAGTACTTC
TRBD1	TRBV10-3	once	TRBJ1-2	CAISEQGVGGYTF	TGTGCCATCAGTGAGCAGGGGGTGGGAGGCTACACCTTC
.	TRBV4-3	.	TRBJ1-2	CASSGQNYGYTF	TGCGCCAGCAGCGGACAGAACTATGGCTACACCTTC
TRBD1	TRBV9	.	TRBJ1-6	CASDREKGSPLHF	TGTGCCAGCGACAGGGAAAAGGGATCACCCCTCCACTTT
TRBD1	TRBV3-1/TRBV3-2	.	TRBJ1-4	CASSQATGQALNEKLFF	TGTGCCAGCAGCCAAGCCACTGGACAGGCCCTAAATGAAAAACTGTTTTTT
.	TRBV19	.	TRBJ2-7	CASSMGQGISYEQYF	TGTGCCAGTAGTATGGGGCAGGGAATCTCCTACGAGCAGTACTTC
.	TRBV12-1	.	TRBJ2-3	CASSFFRPPEAQYF	TGTGCCAGCAGCTTCTTCCGCCCCCCGGAGGCGCAGTATTTT
.	TRBV6-5	.	TRBJ1-4	CASSPRGSEKLFF	TGTGCCAGCAGTCCCAGGGGTAGCGAAAAACTGTTTTTT